One sample yielded the 21 T cell receptor beta chains listed below, sequenced in a study of T-cell memory formation after mild COVID-19. From the 5' RACE reads, TCRdb called clonotypes with MiXCR, one entry per CDR3 protein. The sample has 350,000 to 500,000 distinct CDR3 sequences, around 22% seen once. Material: PBMCs or a T cell subset sorted from them (not recorded which). The receptor source for this set is an adult woman who had mild COVID-19 (a few samples of this study predate the infection). Cell type and time point are not known.

This clonotype has only a few counts. The gene calls are TRBV20-1 and TRBJ1-1, with no clear D. CDR1 is DFQATT, CDR2 SNEGSKA, per germline (reference sequence). V was pared by 1 base and J by 2 bases, with 8 bases between. This CDR3 region has 13 residues. CDR3 amino acids: CSARAEVNTEAFF. DNA of the CDR3: TGCAGTGCTAGAGCAGAAGTTAACACTGAAGCTTTCTTT.

This chain joins TRBV5-5 and TRBJ2-1, with 9 positions matching TRBD2. The germline V gene encodes CDR1 SGHKS and CDR2 YYEKEE (reference sequence). CDR3 length: 15 residues. V was pared by 3 bases and J by 4 bases, with 5 bases of the junction left unmatched. The CDR3 bases are TGTGCCAGCAGCTACCGACTAGCGGCTTACAATGAGCAGTTCTTC. The encoded protein is CASSYRLAAYNEQFF.

V and J are TRBV11-2 and TRBJ1-6; D possibly corresponds to TRBD1 (5 bases). The CDR3 length is 14 residues. CDR1 is SGHAT, CDR2 FQNNGV, per germline. V gave up 5 bases and J gave up 6 bases, with 11 bases separating them. CDR3 DNA sequence: TGTGCCAGCAGCACCCGACAGTCTAATTCACCCCTCCACTTT. It codes for CASSTRQSNSPLHF.

The chain has TRBV6-5 and TRBJ1-5, with D maybe TRBD1 (5 bases). The CDR3 consists of 14 residues. Germline loops: CDR1 MNHEY, CDR2 SVGAGI. The ends were cut back, 6 bases at V and 1 base at J, with 10 bases in the middle. Written as DNA, the CDR3 is TGTGCCAGCAGCTCAGGGATAAGCAATCAGCCCCAGCATTTT. It yields the protein CASSSGISNQPQHF.

V gene TRBV27 combines with J gene TRBJ2-7, with D hard to call. The germline V gene has CDR1 MNHEY and CDR2 SMNVEV (reference sequence). This CDR3 is built from 13 residues. V was shortened by 6 bases and J by 6 bases, with 15 bases between the two germline ends. The CDR3 nucleotides are TGTGCCAGCAGCATCATCCCTTACAGCGAGCAGTACTTC. Translation: CASSIIPYSEQYF.

The gene calls are TRBV7-9 and TRBJ1-1, with D perhaps matching TRBD1 (5 bases). Per germline, CDR1 SEHNR and CDR2 FQNEAQ (reference sequence). Deletions cut 11 bases from V and 0 bases from J, with 13 bases between. This CDR3 comprises 13 residues. DNA of the CDR3: TGTGCCGTCCGAGGGGACTTGAACACTGAAGCTTTCTTT. Amino acid sequence: CAVRGDLNTEAFF.

V and J are TRBV12-3 or TRBV12-4 and TRBJ1-4; D is perhaps TRBD1 (5 bases). V lost 5 bases, J lost 8 bases, and 12 bases lay in between. The CDR3 consists of 13 residues. CDR3 in DNA: TGTGCCAGCAGTGCAGGGTTTTACGAAAAACTGTTTTTT. This gives the protein CASSAGFYEKLFF.

The chain uses TRBV19 and TRBJ2-2; D is unclear. The V gene lost 8 bases and the J gene lost 7 bases, with 5 bases spanning the gap. The CDR3 contains 10 residues. Germline V gene sequence: CDR1 LNHDA, CDR2 SQIVND (reference sequence). The CDR3 DNA follows: TGTGCCAGTCGAGGCGGGGAGCTGTTTTTT. The encoded protein is CASRGGELFF.

This clonotype occurred a few times. This rearrangement joins TRBV4-2 to TRBJ2-3, with 7 bases matching TRBD2. Germline CDR1 and CDR2: LGHNA and YNFKEQ. The CDR3 runs 16 residues. J was trimmed by 1 base and V by 5 bases; bases with no gene match: 9. DNA for the CDR3: TGTGCCAGCAGCTTAGCAGGACTAGGAGGCACAGATACGCAGTATTTT. As protein: CASSLAGLGGTDTQYF.

This clonotype was recorded once. J is TRBJ2-7 and V is TRBV20-1, with D tentatively TRBD2 (5 bases). The V end was cut by 6 bases, the J end by 2 bases, with 17 bases between. The CDR3 sequence is 14 residues long. Germline CDR1 reads DFQATT; CDR2 reads SNEGSKA (reference sequence). In DNA form, the CDR3 reads TGCAGTGCGCCTAGCAGGAAGTCTCCCTACGAGCAGTACTTC. It codes for CSAPSRKSPYEQYF.

The chain recombines TRBV9 with TRBJ2-3; TRBD2 aligns across 7 bases. Germline V CDR1 and CDR2: SGDLS, YYNGEE. The ends lost 0 bases at V and 5 bases at J; junction bases unmatched: 6. CDR3 length: 15 amino acids. CDR3 sequence (DNA): TGTGCCAGCAGCGTAGATGGCGGGAGTGGAGATACGCAGTATTTT. This translates into CASSVDGGSGDTQYF.

The rearrangement links TRBV5-1 to TRBJ1-1; D may be TRBD1 (6 bases). The CDR3 loop spans 14 amino acids. Looked up from germline, CDR1 is SGHRS and CDR2 is YFSETQ. V lost 3 bases, J lost 1 base, and 10 bases lay in between. CDR3 residues: CASSSPTGNTEAFF. The CDR3 DNA reads as TGCGCCAGCAGCTCCCCGACAGGGAACACTGAAGCTTTCTTT.

V gene TRBV30 combines with J gene TRBJ1-3, with a tentative D call TRBD1 (6 bases). Per germline, CDR1 GTSNPN and CDR2 SVGIG (reference sequence). The CDR3 runs 13 residues. V lost 4 bases and J lost 2, with 9 bases in between. CDR3 protein: CAWTQGPGNTIYF. CDR3 nucleotides: TGTGCCTGGACCCAGGGGCCTGGAAACACCATATATTTT.

The gene calls are TRBV7-8 and TRBJ2-7; D gene uncertain. The CDR3 totals 13 residues. V was pared by 1 base and J by 3 bases, with 7 bases between. Germline V gene lookup returns CDR1 SGHVS and CDR2 FQNEAQ. CDR3 residues: CASSLVPLYEQYF. DNA of the CDR3: TGTGCCAGCAGCTTAGTTCCCCTCTACGAGCAGTACTTC.

V and J are TRBV5-1 and TRBJ2-1, with D hard to call. Trimming pared 0 bases from V and 7 bases from J, leaving 8 bases between. The CDR3 has 13 amino acids. Germline CDR1 SGHRS, CDR2 YFSETQ. The CDR3 nucleotides read TGCGCCAGCAGCTTGGTTAGGGAAAATGAGCAGTTCTTC. This sequence encodes CASSLVRENEQFF.

This clonotype was observed a handful of times. The V gene is TRBV5-1, the J gene TRBJ2-5; 9 positions agree with TRBD1. The CDR3 has 16 residues. The V segment lost 3 bases and the J segment 2 bases; nucleotides outside the gene matches: 8. Germline V gene lookup returns CDR1 SGHRS and CDR2 YFSETQ. The CDR3 is CASSSAGTGIQETQYF. CDR3 coding DNA: TGCGCCAGCAGCTCCGCTGGGACAGGGATTCAAGAGACCCAGTACTTC.

V is TRBV5-4 and J is TRBJ2-7; D perhaps matches TRBD1 (5 bases). Per germline, CDR1 SGHNT and CDR2 YYREEE (reference sequence). The CDR3 spans 15 residues. Trimming left V 0 bases short and J 3 bases short, with 13 bases between. The CDR3 DNA is TGTGCCAGCAGCTTGGGACAGCTAGTCGACTACGAGCAGTACTTC. Translation: CASSLGQLVDYEQYF.

Only a few counts were recorded for this clonotype. The V gene is TRBV6-2 or TRBV6-3, the J gene TRBJ2-5; tentatively, D is TRBD2 (5 bases). V was cut by 8 bases and J by 4 bases, with 14 bases left in between. CDR3 length equals 13 residues. The germline CDR1 and CDR2 sequences are MNHEY and SVGEGT. The CDR3 here is CASGTSFLETQYF. The DNA of the CDR3 is TGTGCCAGCGGAACTAGTTTCTTAGAGACCCAGTACTTC.

This clonotype has only a few counts. The J gene is TRBJ2-6, the V gene TRBV24-1; D might be TRBD2 (6 bases). CDR1 is KGHDR and CDR2 is SFDVKD in the germline V gene. V dropped 2 bases and J dropped 4 bases, with 14 bases sitting between them. This CDR3 is 17 amino acids long. This chain's CDR3 is CATSDSPAGQGANVLTF. The CDR3 DNA is TGTGCCACCAGTGATTCCCCTGCGGGGCAAGGGGCCAACGTCCTGACTTTC.

This clonotype has a handful of counts. The chain employs TRBV11-3 and TRBJ2-5; unclear D gene. The CDR3 is 15 residues long. The ends were cut back, 1 base at V and 3 bases at J, with 12 bases in the middle. Looked up from germline, CDR1 is SGHNT and CDR2 is YENEEA. In nucleotides, the CDR3 is TGTGCCAGCAGCTTAGGTTTCGTGGCAGAAGAGACCCAGTACTTC. Translation gives CASSLGFVAEETQYF.

This clonotype came up a few times. The chain combines TRBV5-5 with TRBJ1-5; 7 nucleotides align to TRBD1. This CDR3 is 15 amino acids long. V lost 3 bases, J lost 3 bases, and 6 bases stayed unmatched. CDR1 is SGHKS and CDR2 is YYEKEE in the germline V gene (reference sequence). The CDR3 sequence is CASSWGQLDNQPQHF. Written as DNA, the CDR3 is TGTGCCAGCAGCTGGGGACAGCTCGACAATCAGCCCCAGCATTTT.